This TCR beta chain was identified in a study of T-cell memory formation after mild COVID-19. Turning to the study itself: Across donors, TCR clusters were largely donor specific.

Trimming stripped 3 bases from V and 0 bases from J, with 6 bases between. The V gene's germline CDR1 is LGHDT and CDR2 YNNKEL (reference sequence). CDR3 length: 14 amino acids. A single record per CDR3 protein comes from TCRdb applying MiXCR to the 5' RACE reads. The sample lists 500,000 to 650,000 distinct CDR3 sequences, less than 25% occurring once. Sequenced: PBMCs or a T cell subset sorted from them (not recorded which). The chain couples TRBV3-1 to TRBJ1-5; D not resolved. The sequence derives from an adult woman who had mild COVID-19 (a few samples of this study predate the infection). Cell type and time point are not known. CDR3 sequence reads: CASSQTYSNQPQHF. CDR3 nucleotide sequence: TGTGCCAGCAGCCAGACCTATAGCAATCAGCCCCAGCATTTT.